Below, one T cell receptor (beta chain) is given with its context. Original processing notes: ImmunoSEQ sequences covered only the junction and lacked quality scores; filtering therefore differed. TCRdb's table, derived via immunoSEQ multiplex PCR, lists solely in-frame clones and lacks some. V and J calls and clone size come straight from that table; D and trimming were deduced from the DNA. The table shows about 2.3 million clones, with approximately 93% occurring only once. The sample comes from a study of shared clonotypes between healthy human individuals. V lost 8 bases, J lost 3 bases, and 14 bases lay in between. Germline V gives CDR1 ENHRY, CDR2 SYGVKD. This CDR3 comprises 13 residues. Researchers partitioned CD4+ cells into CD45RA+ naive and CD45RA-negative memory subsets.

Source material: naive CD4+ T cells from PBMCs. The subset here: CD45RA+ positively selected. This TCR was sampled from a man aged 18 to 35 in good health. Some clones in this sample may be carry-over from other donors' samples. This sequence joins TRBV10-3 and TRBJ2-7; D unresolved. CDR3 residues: CAIAKERNYEQYF. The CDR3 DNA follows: TGTGCCATCGCCAAAGAGAGGAACTACGAGCAGTACTTC.